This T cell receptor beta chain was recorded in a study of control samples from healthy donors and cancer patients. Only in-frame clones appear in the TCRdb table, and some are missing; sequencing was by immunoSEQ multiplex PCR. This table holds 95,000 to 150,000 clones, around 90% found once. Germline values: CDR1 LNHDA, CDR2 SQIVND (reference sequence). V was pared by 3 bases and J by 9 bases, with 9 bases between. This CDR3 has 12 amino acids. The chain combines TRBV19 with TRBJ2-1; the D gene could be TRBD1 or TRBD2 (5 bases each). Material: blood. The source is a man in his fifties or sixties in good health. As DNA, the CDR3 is TGTGCCAGTAGTATCCCAGGGAGTGAGCAGTTCTTC. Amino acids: CASSIPGSEQFF.